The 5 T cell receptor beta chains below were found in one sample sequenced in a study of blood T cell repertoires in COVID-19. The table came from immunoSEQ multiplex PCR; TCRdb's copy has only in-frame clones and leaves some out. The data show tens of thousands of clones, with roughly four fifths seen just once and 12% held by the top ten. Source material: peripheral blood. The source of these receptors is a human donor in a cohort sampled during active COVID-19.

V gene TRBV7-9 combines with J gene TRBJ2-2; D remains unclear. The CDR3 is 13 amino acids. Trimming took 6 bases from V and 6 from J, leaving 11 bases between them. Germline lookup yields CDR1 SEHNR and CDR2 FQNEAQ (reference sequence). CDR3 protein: CASSPELSGELFF. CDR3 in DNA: TGTGCCAGCAGTCCTGAGCTATCCGGGGAGCTGTTTTTT.

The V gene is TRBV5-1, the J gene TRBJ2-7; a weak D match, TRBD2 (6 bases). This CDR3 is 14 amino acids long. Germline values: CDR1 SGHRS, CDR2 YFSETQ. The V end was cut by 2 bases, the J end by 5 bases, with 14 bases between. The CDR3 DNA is TGCGCCAGCAGCTTCGGGGGAAAAGAAGACGAGCAGTACTTC. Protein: CASSFGGKEDEQYF. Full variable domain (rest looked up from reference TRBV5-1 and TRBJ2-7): KAGVTQTPRYLIKTRGQQVTLSCSPISGHRSVSWYQQTPGQGLQFLFEYFSETQRNKGNFPGRFSGRQFSNSRSEMNVSTLELGDSALYLCASSFGGKEDEQYFGPGTRLTVT.

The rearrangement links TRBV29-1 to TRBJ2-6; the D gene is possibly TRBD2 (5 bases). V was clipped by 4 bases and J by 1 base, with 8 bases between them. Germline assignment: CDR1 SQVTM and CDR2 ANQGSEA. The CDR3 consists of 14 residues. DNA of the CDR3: TGCAGCGTTGGAGGGTTGTCTGGGGCCAACGTCCTGACTTTC. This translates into CSVGGLSGANVLTF. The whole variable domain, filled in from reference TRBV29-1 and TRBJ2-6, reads SAVISQKPSRDICQRGTSLTIQCQVDSQVTMMFWYRQQPGQSLTLIATANQGSEATYESGFVIDKFPISRPNLTFSTLTVSNMSPEDSSIYLCSVGGLSGANVLTFGAGSRLTVL.

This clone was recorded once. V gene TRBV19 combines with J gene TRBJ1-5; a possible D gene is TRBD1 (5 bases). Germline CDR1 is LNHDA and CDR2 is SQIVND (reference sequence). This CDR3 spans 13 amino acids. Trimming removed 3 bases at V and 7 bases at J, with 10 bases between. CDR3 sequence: CASSIPTGQPQHF. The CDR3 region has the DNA TGTGCCAGTAGTATCCCTACAGGCCAGCCCCAGCATTTT.

CDR3 region: CASSLPRDRVIYEQYF. For the CDR3, the DNA is TGTGCCAGCAGTCTCCCCCGGGACAGGGTAATCTACGAGCAGTACTTC. V and J are TRBV6-2 or TRBV6-3 and TRBJ2-7; 9 bases are a match to TRBD1. Germline CDR1 reads MNHEY; CDR2 reads SVGEGT. V lost 5 bases, J lost 3 bases, and 11 bases stayed unmatched. CDR3 length: 16 residues.